This TCR beta chain was sequenced for a study of shared clonotypes between healthy human individuals (dated by TCRdb to 2020 to 2022). About the investigation overall: The cohort comprised a couple of women and a few men aged 18 to 49 years. For each donor, CD4 naive and CD4 memory were each given three plates, CD8 naive was given two plates, and CD8 memory was given one plate. To increase sequencing depth and limit assay-specific biases, TCR repertoire library preparation and sequencing were carried out by different laboratories using diverse techniques. Each donor's leukapheresis produced roughly between roughly 0.9 and 9 billion PBMCs. To estimate repertoire size and how much clonotype sharing occurs between individuals, the study deeply sequenced the blood TCR repertoires of 4 to 6 healthy adults. Overall study outcomes, separate from this receptor: Sampling was limited to blood, and TCR repertoires in tissue likely differ from TCR repertoires in blood. Naive subsets generally had larger estimated clonotype richness than memory subsets did. Based on pairwise subsampling, the degree of clonotype sharing among donors was expected to be affected by sequencing depth. Rarefaction of sorted-subset datasets indicated incomplete sequencing despite the large sequencing depth. Higher generation probabilities were observed for clonotypes shared by all four sorted-subset donors than for non-shared clonotypes. Sharing across several donors was observed for around 5% of naive CD4, 3.5% of naive CD8, 2.3% of memory CD4, and roughly 0.4% of memory CD8 clonotypes. The small number of donors limited the genetic and exposure-history diversity represented.

Healthy HIV-negative adults with no recently reported acute infections or vaccinations were included as donors. All donors were Caucasian adults living in Nashville, Tennessee, USA. CD4+ T cells were enriched by magnetic negative selection; naive cells were then positively selected on CD45RA, and the negative fraction formed the memory subset. Blood was collected by leukapheresis, and PBMCs were isolated by Ficoll-Histopaque density gradient centrifugation and then cryopreserved in liquid nitrogen vapor phase. Analytical flow cytometry was used to check the purity and quantity of each magnetically sorted T cell population. From each sorted fraction, genomic DNA was isolated and quantified by UV absorbance on a Nanodrop 2000c. TCR CDR3 regions were amplified from genomic DNA by multiplex PCR using the deep immunoSEQ assay. Genomic DNA extracted from each cell subset was distributed evenly over all wells of several immunoSEQ 96-well plates, and each plate served as one replicate. For sorted subsets, about 210 ng of genomic DNA, equivalent to around 30,000 T cell genomes, went into each replicate PCR. Purified libraries were measured with a Qubit 3.0 fluorometer, size-checked on a Bioanalyzer 2100, and measured again with the KAPA Library Quantification kit. Every immunoSEQ 96-well plate was sequenced on a dedicated single-read 150-cycle Illumina NextSeq 550 flow cell. As for the authors' bioinformatics: Because the immunoSEQ output included only junctional sequences and no quality scores, the filtering could not be the same as the filtering used for full-length reads. Sequences were annotated with PyIR, a Python wrapper for IgBLAST v1.9, and V/J genes and CDR3 were assigned using IMGT germline references. Reads were filtered out if the reads had weak V/J assignments (E-value above 1e-6), no CDR3, stop codons, out-of-frame junctions, or ambiguous translated residues. A V3J clonotype was defined by an identical inferred V gene, J gene, and CDR3 amino acid sequence. Percentage overlap between repertoires was computed as shared unique clonotypes divided by the size of the smaller repertoire. Repertoire richness was assessed with RTK rarefaction, the Chao1 estimator, and Recon v2.1 estimates of unobserved clonotypes. Generation probabilities were computed with OLGA for all TCRbeta clonotypes obtained by the gDNA method from a handful of donors. Drawn from immuneACCESS, this table holds only the in-frame rearrangements with V and J called that TCRdb kept. Clones are partly lost; checked studies trace under half to an unresolved V gene and leave the rest unexplained. V and J calls and clone size are those listed in that table; D and trimming were worked out from the DNA. A total of 1,500,000 or so clones appear in this sample, 98% of them only once. Clones ranked in the top ten supply 0.36% of the sample.

Points on this clone: Its recognized antigen is unknown. No much larger clone exists at a distance of one base, and base qualities are not known.

Between the V and J ends, shortened by 2 bases and 3 bases respectively, the junction contains 8 bases. From its cysteine to its phenylalanine, the CDR3 spans 14 amino acids. The only DNA kept is the CDR3, 42 bases in frame from the first base. The germline V gene supplies CDR1 MDHEN and CDR2 SYDVKM. The TCR comes from a man aged 25 to 40 in good health. Sequencing input: naive CD4+ T cells sorted from blood. The sample's cell subset or site, from its label and the paper: CD45RA+ positively selected. In this chain, TRBV28 is recombined with TRBJ1-5, with the D gene uncertain. This receptor carries the CDR3 CASSLLGINQPQHF. The DNA sequence reads TGTGCCAGCAGTTTACTTGGGATCAATCAGCCCCAGCATTTT.